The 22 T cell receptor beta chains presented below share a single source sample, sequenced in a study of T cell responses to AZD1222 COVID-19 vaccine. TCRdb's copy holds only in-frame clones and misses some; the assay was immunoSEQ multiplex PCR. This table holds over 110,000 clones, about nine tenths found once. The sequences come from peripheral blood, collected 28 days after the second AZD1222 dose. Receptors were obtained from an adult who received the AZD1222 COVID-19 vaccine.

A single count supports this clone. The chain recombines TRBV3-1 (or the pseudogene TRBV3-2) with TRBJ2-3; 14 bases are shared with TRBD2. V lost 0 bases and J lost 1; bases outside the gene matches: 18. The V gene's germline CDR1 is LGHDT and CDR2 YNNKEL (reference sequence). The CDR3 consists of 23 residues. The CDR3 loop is CASSQDPEEMTSGRAGGTDTQYF. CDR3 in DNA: TGTGCCAGCAGCCAAGATCCCGAGGAAATGACTAGCGGGAGGGCCGGTGGCACAGATACGCAGTATTTT.

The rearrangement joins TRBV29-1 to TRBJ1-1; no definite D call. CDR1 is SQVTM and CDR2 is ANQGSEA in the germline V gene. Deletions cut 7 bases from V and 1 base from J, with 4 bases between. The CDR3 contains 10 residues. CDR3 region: CSAANTEAFF. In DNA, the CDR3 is TGCAGCGCAGCGAACACTGAAGCTTTCTTT.

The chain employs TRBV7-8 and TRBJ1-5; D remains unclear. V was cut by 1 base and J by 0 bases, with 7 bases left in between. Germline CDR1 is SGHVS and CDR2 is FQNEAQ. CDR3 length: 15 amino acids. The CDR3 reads CASSLGRVSNQPQHF. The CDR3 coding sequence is TGTGCCAGCAGCTTAGGACGAGTTAGCAATCAGCCCCAGCATTTT.

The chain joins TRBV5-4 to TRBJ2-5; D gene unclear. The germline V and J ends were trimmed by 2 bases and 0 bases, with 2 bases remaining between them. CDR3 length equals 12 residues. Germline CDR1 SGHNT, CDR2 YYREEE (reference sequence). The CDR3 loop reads CASSFHQETQYF. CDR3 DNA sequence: TGTGCCAGCAGCTTTCACCAAGAGACCCAGTACTTC.

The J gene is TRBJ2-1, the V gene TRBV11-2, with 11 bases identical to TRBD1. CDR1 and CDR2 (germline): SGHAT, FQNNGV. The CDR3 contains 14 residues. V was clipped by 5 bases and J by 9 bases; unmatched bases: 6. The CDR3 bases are TGTGCCAGCAGCCTAGGACAGGGGGCTAGTGAGCAGTTCTTC. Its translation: CASSLGQGASEQFF. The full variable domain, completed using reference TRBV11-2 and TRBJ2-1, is EAGVAQSPRYKIIEKRQSVAFWCNPISGHATLYWYQQILGQGPKLLIQFQNNGVVDDSQLPKDRFSAERLKGVDSTLKIQPAKLEDSAVYLCASSLGQGASEQFFGPGTRLTVL.

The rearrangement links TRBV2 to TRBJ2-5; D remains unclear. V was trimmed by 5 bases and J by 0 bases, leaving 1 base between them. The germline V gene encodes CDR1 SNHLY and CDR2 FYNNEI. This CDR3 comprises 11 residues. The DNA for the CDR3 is TGTGCCAGCAGTTACCAAGAGACCCAGTACTTC. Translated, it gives CASSYQETQYF.

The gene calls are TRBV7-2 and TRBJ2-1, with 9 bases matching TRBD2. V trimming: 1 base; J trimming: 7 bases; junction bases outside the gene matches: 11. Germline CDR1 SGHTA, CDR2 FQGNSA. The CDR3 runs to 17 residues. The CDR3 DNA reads TGTGCCAGCAGCTTAGGTTTTTCGCGCGGGAGGGGGAATGAGCAGTTCTTC. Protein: CASSLGFSRGRGNEQFF.

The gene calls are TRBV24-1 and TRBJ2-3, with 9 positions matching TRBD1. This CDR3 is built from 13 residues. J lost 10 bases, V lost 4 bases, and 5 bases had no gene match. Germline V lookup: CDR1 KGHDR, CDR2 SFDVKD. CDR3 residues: CATSEMTGGAQYF. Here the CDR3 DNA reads TGTGCCACCAGTGAGATGACAGGGGGTGCGCAGTATTTT.

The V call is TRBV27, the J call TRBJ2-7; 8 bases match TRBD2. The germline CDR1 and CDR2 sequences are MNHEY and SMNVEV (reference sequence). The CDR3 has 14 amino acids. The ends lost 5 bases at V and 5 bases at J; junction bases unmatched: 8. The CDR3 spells CASSREGTYHEQYF. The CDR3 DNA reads TGTGCCAGCAGTCGGGAGGGGACCTACCACGAGCAGTACTTC.

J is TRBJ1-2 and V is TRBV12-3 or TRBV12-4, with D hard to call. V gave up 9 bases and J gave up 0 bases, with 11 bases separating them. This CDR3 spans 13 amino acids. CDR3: CASSQNSNYGYTF. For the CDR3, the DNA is TGTGCCAGTTCACAGAACTCTAACTATGGCTACACCTTC.

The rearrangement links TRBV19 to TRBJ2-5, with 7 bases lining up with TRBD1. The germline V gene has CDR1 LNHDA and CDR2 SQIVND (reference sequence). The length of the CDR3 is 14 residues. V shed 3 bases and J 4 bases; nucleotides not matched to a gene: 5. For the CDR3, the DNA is TGTGCCAGTAGTATTGGGGCAGGGGGAGAGACCCAGTACTTC. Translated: CASSIGAGGETQYF.

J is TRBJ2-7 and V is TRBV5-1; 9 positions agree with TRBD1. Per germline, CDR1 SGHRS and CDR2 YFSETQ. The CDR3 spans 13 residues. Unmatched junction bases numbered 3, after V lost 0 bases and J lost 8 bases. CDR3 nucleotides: TGCGCCAGCAGCTTGGGGACAGGGGAGAAGCAGTACTTC. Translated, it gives CASSLGTGEKQYF.

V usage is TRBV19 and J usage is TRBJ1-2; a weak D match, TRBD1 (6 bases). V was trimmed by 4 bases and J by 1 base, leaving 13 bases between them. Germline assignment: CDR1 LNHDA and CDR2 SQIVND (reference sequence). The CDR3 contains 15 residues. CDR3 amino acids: CASSKDRRFNYGYTF. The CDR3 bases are TGTGCCAGTAGTAAGGACAGAAGATTTAACTATGGCTACACCTTC.

The CDR3 loop is CASSQDGTIGNQPQHF. The CDR3 nucleotides are TGTGCCAGCAGCCAAGACGGGACAATAGGCAATCAGCCCCAGCATTTT. The gene calls are TRBV14 and TRBJ1-5; tentatively, D is TRBD1 (6 bases). V was shortened by 0 bases and J by 2 bases, with 11 bases between the two germline ends. The CDR3 is made up of 16 amino acids. The germline V gene encodes CDR1 SGHDN and CDR2 FVKESK.

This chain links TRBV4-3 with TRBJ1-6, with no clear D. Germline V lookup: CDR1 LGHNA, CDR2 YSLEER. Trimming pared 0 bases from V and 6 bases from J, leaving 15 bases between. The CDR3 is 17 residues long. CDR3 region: CASSQDPATVGNSPLHF. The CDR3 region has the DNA TGCGCCAGCAGCCAAGACCCTGCAACAGTCGGTAATTCACCCCTCCACTTT.

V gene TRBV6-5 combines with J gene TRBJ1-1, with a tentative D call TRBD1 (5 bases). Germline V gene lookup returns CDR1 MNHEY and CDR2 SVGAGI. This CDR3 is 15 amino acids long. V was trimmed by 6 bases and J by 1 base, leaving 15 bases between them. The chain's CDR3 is CASSHRGSGNTEAFF. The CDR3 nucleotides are TGTGCCAGCAGCCACCGGGGGTCTGGGAACACTGAAGCTTTCTTT.

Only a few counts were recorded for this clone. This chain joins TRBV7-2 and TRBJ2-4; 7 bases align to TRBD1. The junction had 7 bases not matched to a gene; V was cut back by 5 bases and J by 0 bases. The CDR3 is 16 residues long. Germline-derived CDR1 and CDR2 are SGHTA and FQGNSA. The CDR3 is CASSPTGRLAKNIQYF. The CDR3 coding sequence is TGTGCCAGCAGCCCGACAGGGCGTCTAGCCAAAAACATTCAGTACTTC.

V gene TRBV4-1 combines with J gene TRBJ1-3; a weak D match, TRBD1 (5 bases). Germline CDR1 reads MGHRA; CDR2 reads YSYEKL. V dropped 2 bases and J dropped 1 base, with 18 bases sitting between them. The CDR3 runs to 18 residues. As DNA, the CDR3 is TGCGCCAGCAGCCAAACCCCCACAGGAGGGATATCTGGAAACACCATATATTTT. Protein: CASSQTPTGGISGNTIYF.

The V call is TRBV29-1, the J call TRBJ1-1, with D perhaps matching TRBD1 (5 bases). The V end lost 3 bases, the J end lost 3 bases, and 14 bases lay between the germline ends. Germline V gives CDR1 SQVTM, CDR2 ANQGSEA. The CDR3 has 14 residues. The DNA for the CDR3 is TGCAGCGTTGAGGTGAGGAGGGGCGACACTGAAGCTTTCTTT. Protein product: CSVEVRRGDTEAFF.

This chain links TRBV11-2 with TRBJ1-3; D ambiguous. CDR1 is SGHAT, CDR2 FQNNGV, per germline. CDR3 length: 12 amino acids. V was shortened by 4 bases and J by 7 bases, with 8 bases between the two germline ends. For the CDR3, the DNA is TGTGCCAGCAGCTCTGGTCCGAACACCATATATTTT. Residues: CASSSGPNTIYF.

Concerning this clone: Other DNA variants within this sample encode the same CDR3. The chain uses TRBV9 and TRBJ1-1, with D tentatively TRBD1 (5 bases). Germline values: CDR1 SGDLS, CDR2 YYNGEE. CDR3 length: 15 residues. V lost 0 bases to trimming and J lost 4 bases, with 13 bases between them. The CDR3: CASSVGNGAVTEAFF. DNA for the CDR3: TGTGCCAGCAGCGTAGGGAATGGGGCAGTCACTGAAGCTTTCTTT.

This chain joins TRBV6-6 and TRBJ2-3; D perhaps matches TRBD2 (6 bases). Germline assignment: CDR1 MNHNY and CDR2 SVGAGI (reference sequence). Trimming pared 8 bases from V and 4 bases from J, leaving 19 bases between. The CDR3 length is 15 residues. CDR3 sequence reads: CASLEGGPSADTQYF. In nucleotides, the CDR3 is TGTGCCAGCTTGGAGGGAGGCCCTAGCGCAGATACGCAGTATTTT.